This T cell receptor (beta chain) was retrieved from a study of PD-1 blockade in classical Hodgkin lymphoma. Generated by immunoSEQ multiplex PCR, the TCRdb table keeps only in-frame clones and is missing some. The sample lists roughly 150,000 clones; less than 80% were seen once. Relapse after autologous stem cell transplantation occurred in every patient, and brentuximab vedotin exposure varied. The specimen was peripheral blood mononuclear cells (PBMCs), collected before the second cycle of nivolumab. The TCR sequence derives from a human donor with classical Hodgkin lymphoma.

CDR3 DNA: TGTGCCAGCAGCCAACACGGGACAGATATTCAAGAGACCCAGTACTTC. Its protein is CASSQHGTDIQETQYF. The chain links TRBV4-2 to TRBJ2-5, with 7 positions matching TRBD1. Per germline, CDR1 LGHNA and CDR2 YNFKEQ. The length of the CDR3 is 16 residues. J was trimmed by 2 bases and V by 2 bases; bases with no gene match: 8.